Following are 11 T cell receptor beta chains from one sample sequenced in a study of CXCR3-negative and CXCR3-positive naive CD8 T cells. UMI labels and 5' RACE were used to prepare the TRB cDNA libraries. TCRdb re-analyzed the 5' RACE reads; it lists each CDR3 protein once, without DNA. The sample totals more than 65,000 distinct CDR3 sequences. The sample comprised naive CXCR3- CD8+ T cells from blood. Documented subset: CD45RO-CCR7+CD27+CD95- naive CD8+ T cells lacking CXCR3 (TNR3-). The receptors come from a human donor in good health. Some clones in this sample may be carry-over from other donors' samples.

This sequence joins TRBV29-1 and TRBJ2-2; lacking DNA, the TRBD1 call made by TCRdb goes unchecked. The CDR3 runs 11 residues. Germline V CDR1 and CDR2: SQVTM, ANQGSEA. CDR3 residues: CSAGGWRGLFF.

The chain has TRBV14 and TRBJ2-5; TCRdb calls TRBD1, which cannot be checked without DNA. Looked up from germline, CDR1 is SGHDN and CDR2 is FVKESK. The CDR3 has 15 residues. CDR3 residues: CASSQVSAGSETQYF. Variable domain in full (rest from reference TRBV14 and TRBJ2-5): EAGVTQFPSHSVIEKGQTVTLRCDPISGHDNLYWYRRVMGKEIKFLLHFVKESKQDESGMPNNRFLAERTGGTYSTLKVQPAELEDSGVYFCASSQVSAGSETQYFGPGTRLLVL.

V and J are TRBV5-1 and TRBJ2-7. CDR3 length: 13 amino acids. CDR1 is SGHRS, CDR2 YFSETQ, per germline. CDR3 region: CASSLAVTYEQYF.

V is TRBV5-5 and J is TRBJ1-1. Germline V CDR1 and CDR2: SGHKS, YYEKEE (reference sequence). The CDR3 sequence is 15 residues long. This CDR3 is CASSLEGDPDSEAFF.

The chain uses TRBV9 and TRBJ2-2; TCRdb reports TRBD1, a call that lacks DNA to check it against. The CDR3 loop spans 15 amino acids. CDR1 is SGDLS and CDR2 is YYNGEE in the germline V gene. The CDR3 spells CASSKGPGYTGELFF. Based on the CDR3 plus reference TRBV9 and TRBJ2-2, the full variable domain is DSGVTQTPKHLITATGQRVTLRCSPRSGDLSVYWYQQSLDQGLQFLIQYYNGEERAKGNILERFSAQQFPDLHSELNLSSLELGDSALYFCASSKGPGYTGELFFGEGSRLTVL.

This chain joins TRBV7-3 and TRBJ2-7; the D call of TRBD1 rests on TCRdb alone, since no DNA is present to check it. CDR1 is SGHTA, CDR2 FQGTGA, per germline. CDR3 length: 14 amino acids. This CDR3 reads CASSQGTGLYEQYF.

The chain couples TRBV29-1 to TRBJ1-2; TCRdb names TRBD1, which stays unverified in the absence of DNA. The length of the CDR3 is 13 residues. Germline V CDR1 and CDR2: SQVTM, ANQGSEA. The CDR3 loop is CSVEEGQVYGYTF.

The V call is TRBV27, the J call TRBJ2-2; TCRdb calls TRBD2, which cannot be checked without DNA. The length of the CDR3 is 16 residues. The germline V gene has CDR1 MNHEY and CDR2 SMNVEV (reference sequence). Here the CDR3 reads CASSPLAGGFTGELFF.

The gene calls are TRBV29-1 and TRBJ2-1; TCRdb outputs TRBD1, but without DNA this stays unchecked. The CDR3 runs 16 residues. The germline V gene encodes CDR1 SQVTM and CDR2 ANQGSEA. This CDR3 reads CSVDGTGVKGTDEQFF.

V and J are TRBV20-1 and TRBJ2-1; checking the TCRdb D call of TRBD2 is not possible without DNA. In germline, CDR1 is DFQATT, CDR2 SNEGSKA (reference sequence). This CDR3 has 15 amino acids. The CDR3 sequence: CSANGLAGTYNEQFF.

The gene calls are TRBV28 and TRBJ2-5; TCRdb picks TRBD2, but there is no DNA to check that call. The CDR3 length is 16 residues. Germline-derived CDR1 and CDR2 are MDHEN and SYDVKM. CDR3 sequence reads: CASSSRWGGSTETQYF.